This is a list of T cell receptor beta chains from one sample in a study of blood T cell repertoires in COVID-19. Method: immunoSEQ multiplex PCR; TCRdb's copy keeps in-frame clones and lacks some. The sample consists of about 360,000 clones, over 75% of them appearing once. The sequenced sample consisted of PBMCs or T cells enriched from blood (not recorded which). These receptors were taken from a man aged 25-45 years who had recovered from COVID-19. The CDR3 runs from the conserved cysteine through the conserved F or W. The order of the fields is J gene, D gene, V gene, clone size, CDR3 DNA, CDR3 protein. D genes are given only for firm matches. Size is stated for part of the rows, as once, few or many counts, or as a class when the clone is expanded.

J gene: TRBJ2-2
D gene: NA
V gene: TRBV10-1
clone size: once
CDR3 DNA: TGCGCCAGCAGTGAGGGGGCCCCGAACACCGGGGAGCTGTTTTTT
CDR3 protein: CASSEGAPNTGELFF

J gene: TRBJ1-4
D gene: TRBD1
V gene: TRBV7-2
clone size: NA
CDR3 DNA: TGTGCCAGCAGCCCAAAAAGGGGGCGCGGGACTAATGAAAAACTGTTTTTT
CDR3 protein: CASSPKRGRGTNEKLFF

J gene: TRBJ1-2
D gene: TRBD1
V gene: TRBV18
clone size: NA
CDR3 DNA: TGTGCCAGCTCATTGTCTGGGACAGGCACTATAACTAACTATGGCTACACCTTC
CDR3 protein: CASSLSGTGTITNYGYTF

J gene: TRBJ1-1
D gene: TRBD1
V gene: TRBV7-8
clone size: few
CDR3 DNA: TGTGCCAGCATCACCGGGACAGGTCGGAACACTGAAGCTTTCTTT
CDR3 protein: CASITGTGRNTEAFF

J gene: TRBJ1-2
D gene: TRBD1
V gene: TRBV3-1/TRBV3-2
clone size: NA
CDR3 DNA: TGTGCCAGCAGCCCCAATCGCGACAGGGGGCGTTATGGCTACACCTTC
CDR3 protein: CASSPNRDRGRYGYTF

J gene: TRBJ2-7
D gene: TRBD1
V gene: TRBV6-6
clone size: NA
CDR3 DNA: TGTGCCAGCAGTTACACCTCGGGACAGGGAGGCGAGCAGTACTTC
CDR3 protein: CASSYTSGQGGEQYF

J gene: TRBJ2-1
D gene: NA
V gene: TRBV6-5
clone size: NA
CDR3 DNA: TGTGCCAGCAGTTATGGGAGCTCCTACAATGAGCAGTTCTTC
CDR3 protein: CASSYGSSYNEQFF

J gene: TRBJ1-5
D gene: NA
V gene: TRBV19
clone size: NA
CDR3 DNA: TGTGCCAGTAGTACCCTCCTTGGGGCTAGCAATCAGCCCCAGCATTTT
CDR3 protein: CASSTLLGASNQPQHF

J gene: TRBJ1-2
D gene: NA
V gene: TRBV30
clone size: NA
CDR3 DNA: TGTGCCTGGAGTAACGGGTATGGCTACACCTTC
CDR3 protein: CAWSNGYGYTF

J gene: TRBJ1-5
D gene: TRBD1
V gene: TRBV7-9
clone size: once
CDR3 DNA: TGTGCCAGCAGCTCACAGGGGTGGCCGAATCAGCCCCAGCATTTT
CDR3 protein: CASSSQGWPNQPQHF

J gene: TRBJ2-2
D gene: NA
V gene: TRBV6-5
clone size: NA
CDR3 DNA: TGTGCCAGCAGGACAGTTACAACCGGGGAGCTGTTTTTT
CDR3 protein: CASRTVTTGELFF

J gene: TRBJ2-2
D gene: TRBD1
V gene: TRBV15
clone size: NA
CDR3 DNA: TGTGCCACCAGCCCCCGACAGGGAGTCACCGGGGAGCTGTTTTTT
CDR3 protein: CATSPRQGVTGELFF

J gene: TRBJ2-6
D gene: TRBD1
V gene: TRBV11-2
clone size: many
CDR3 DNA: TGTGCCAGCAGCTTATTCTTGGACAGGGGGAGGTACGGGGCCAACGTCCTGACTTTC
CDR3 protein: CASSLFLDRGRYGANVLTF